Listed below are T cell receptor beta chains from one sample, sequenced in a study of sequential checkpoint blockade in melanoma. Some clones are missing from TCRdb's copy, which holds only in-frame ones; the method was immunoSEQ multiplex PCR. The repertoire holds approximately 40,000 clones, with roughly 85% as singletons. Sequencing was performed on CD8+ T cells sorted from blood (inferred from file names), taken from a patient given nivolumab and ipilimumab in sequence. These receptors all stem from a human donor with melanoma. Each CDR3 is given with its conserved first and last residue. A D gene is named only where the DNA matches it firmly. A clone size is listed for some rows: how often the clone was seen (once, few, many), or a class if it is expanded.

size	J	length	V	D	DNA	CDR3
NA	TRBJ2-1	15	TRBV5-4	TRBD1	TGTGCCAGCAGCGTAGAACAGGGGGCCGACAATGAGCAGTTCTTC	CASSVEQGADNEQFF
few	TRBJ2-3	15	TRBV7-9	TRBD2	TGTGCCAGCAGCTTCATCAGCGGGAGTACAGATACGCAGTATTTT	CASSFISGSTDTQYF
NA	TRBJ2-7	13	TRBV5-5	NA	TGTGCCAGCAGCAGGCGGGGCGACTACGAGCAGTACTTC	CASSRRGDYEQYF
NA	TRBJ2-2	16	TRBV19	TRBD2	TGTGCCAGTAGTATTATGATAGCGGGGGGGTCCGGGGAGCTGTTTTTT	CASSIMIAGGSGELFF
NA	TRBJ2-7	16	TRBV11-3	TRBD1	TGTGCCAGCAGCTTAGGCCCGGGACAGGGCTTCAACGAGCAGTACTTC	CASSLGPGQGFNEQYF
NA	TRBJ2-2	16	TRBV6-5	TRBD1	TGTGCCAGCAGTTCTCCGGGACAGGGGAACACCGGGGAGCTGTTTTTT	CASSSPGQGNTGELFF
NA	TRBJ2-2	14	TRBV7-3	NA	TGTGCCAGCAGCTTTCAGGGGAAGACCGGGGAGCTGTTTTTT	CASSFQGKTGELFF
NA	TRBJ2-1	18	TRBV7-8	TRBD1	TGTGCCAGCAGCCCATGGCCACCCGGGACAGGGGTCGAGAATGAGCAGTTCTTC	CASSPWPPGTGVENEQFF
NA	TRBJ1-5	14	TRBV27	NA	TGTGCCAGCAGGCTAGGGGGAGTAGGGCAGCCCCAGCATTTT	CASRLGGVGQPQHF
NA	TRBJ2-7	16	TRBV7-8	TRBD2	TGTGCCAGCAGTCGGCTAGCGGGAGGAAACTCCTACGAGCAGTACTTC	CASSRLAGGNSYEQYF
NA	TRBJ1-1	14	TRBV6-5	NA	TGTGCCAGCAGCCGAAGGGGGGGGAACACTGAAGCTTTCTTT	CASSRRGGNTEAFF
few	TRBJ2-7	14	TRBV13	TRBD2	TGTGCCAGCAGCGTTAGCGGGACCTCCTACGAGCAGTACTTC	CASSVSGTSYEQYF
NA	TRBJ1-2	14	TRBV19	TRBD1	TGTGCCAGTAGTTACGCGGGACAGTACTATGGCTACACCTTC	CASSYAGQYYGYTF
NA	TRBJ2-1	17	TRBV13	TRBD2	TGTGCCAGCAGCTCACGGACTAGACTTGAACCCGAGAATGAGCAGTTCTTC	CASSSRTRLEPENEQFF
once	TRBJ1-2	14	TRBV7-2	TRBD1	TGTGCCAGCAGCTTAGTAACGACAGGGGTAGGCTACACCTTC	CASSLVTTGVGYTF
NA	TRBJ1-2	13	TRBV2	TRBD1	TGTGCCAGCGGGGGACAGGGAAACTATGGCTACACCTTC	CASGGQGNYGYTF
NA	TRBJ1-1	14	TRBV7-9	NA	TGTGCCAGCAGCTTAGTAGGAGCGACTACTGAAGCTTTCTTT	CASSLVGATTEAFF
NA	TRBJ2-7	14	TRBV7-9	TRBD2	TGTGCCAGCAGCCTCGGGACTAGTGGCTTCGAGCAGTACTTC	CASSLGTSGFEQYF
NA	TRBJ1-1	12	TRBV7-9	NA	TGTGCCAGCAGTGCAGGGTTCACTGAAGCTTTCTTT	CASSAGFTEAFF
NA	TRBJ2-3	15	TRBV9	NA	TGTGCCAGCAGCGTAGAACAGCGGGTTATAGATACGCAGTATTTT	CASSVEQRVIDTQYF